This entry lists 26 T cell receptor beta chains sequenced from one sample in a study of T cell repertoires in cytomegalovirus infection. TCRdb re-called the reads through MiXCR, storing one row per CDR3 protein. The table includes over 45,000 distinct CDR3 sequences, under 25% detected once. These receptors have no identified antigens. The sequencing here drew on CD8+ T cells from cultured PBMCs, taken from culture after CMV antigen stimulation. The receptors derive from a human donor in good health (CMV status not recorded). Some clones in this sample may be carry-over from other donors' samples.

The chain employs TRBV9 and TRBJ2-7; tentatively, D is TRBD1 (5 bases). There are 14 residues in the CDR3. Germline CDR1 reads SGDLS; CDR2 reads YYNGEE. V lost 4 bases to trimming and J lost 0 bases, with 11 bases between them. The CDR3 DNA reads as TGTGCCAGCAGCTTGGGTGGGGCCTCCTACGAGCAGTACTTC. Amino acid sequence: CASSLGGASYEQYF.

This clonotype has a handful of counts. The chain carries TRBV4-3 and TRBJ2-1; 9 nucleotides match TRBD2. The CDR3 has 15 residues. The germline gives CDR1 LGHNA, CDR2 YSLEER. The junction had 3 bases not matched to a gene; V was cut back by 4 bases and J by 2 bases. The CDR3 bases are TGCGCCAGCAGCCCCAAGCGGGAGGCCTACAATGAGCAGTTCTTC. Its translation is CASSPKREAYNEQFF.

V gene TRBV7-6 combines with J gene TRBJ2-1, with 9 nucleotides matching TRBD1. Trimming at V came to 4 bases and at J to 7 bases, leaving 5 bases not matched to a gene. There are 14 residues in the CDR3. The germline V gene encodes CDR1 SGHVS and CDR2 FNYEAQ. The CDR3 loop is CASSSDRGKNEQFF. The CDR3 DNA reads TGTGCCAGCAGCTCGGACAGGGGCAAAAATGAGCAGTTCTTC.

There are a few counts of this clonotype. The chain links TRBV5-1 to TRBJ1-2; maybe TRBD1 (5 bases). V was pared by 3 bases and J by 2 bases, with 11 bases between. The CDR3 contains 14 residues. CDR1 and CDR2 from the germline V gene are SGHRS and YFSETQ. CDR3 loop: CASSSGRPNYGYTF. In DNA, the CDR3 is TGCGCCAGCAGCTCGGGACGGCCGAACTATGGCTACACCTTC.

The chain couples TRBV7-2 to TRBJ2-5; a weak D match, TRBD1 (6 bases). The V and J ends lost 6 bases and 5 bases respectively, with 19 bases between them. Germline V gene sequence: CDR1 SGHTA, CDR2 FQGNSA. The CDR3 is 15 amino acids. DNA of the CDR3: TGTGCCAGCAGTATAGGGGCAACAGGGTTCGAGACCCAGTACTTC. It yields the protein CASSIGATGFETQYF.

This clonotype has just a few counts. This chain joins TRBV4-3 and TRBJ2-1; D is ambiguous. The germline CDR1 and CDR2 sequences are LGHNA and YSLEER. V was trimmed by 0 bases and J by 8 bases, leaving 14 bases between them. The CDR3 consists of 15 residues. CDR3 sequence (DNA): TGCGCCAGCAGCCAAGAACCAGTCTCTAGGGATGAGCAGTTCTTC. Its protein is CASSQEPVSRDEQFF.

The rearrangement joins TRBV7-9 to TRBJ1-1; weak D call: TRBD1 (5 bases). Germline V gene lookup returns CDR1 SEHNR and CDR2 FQNEAQ (reference sequence). There are 15 residues in the CDR3. Between the trimmed V and J ends, which lost 0 bases and 2 bases, there was a span of 10 bases. CDR3 nucleotides: TGTGCCAGCAGCTTAGCGCACCAGGGTAACACTGAAGCTTTCTTT. As protein: CASSLAHQGNTEAFF.

The gene calls are TRBV7-6 and TRBJ2-1; TRBD2 agrees at 8 bases. The CDR3 is 17 residues long. V trimming: 5 bases; J trimming: 2 bases; junction bases outside the gene matches: 11. From germline, CDR1 is SGHVS and CDR2 FNYEAQ. CDR3 nucleotide sequence: TGTGCCAGCAGCCGTTGGGAGAGCGGGAGAACCTACAATGAGCAGTTCTTC. Translated: CASSRWESGRTYNEQFF.

This clonotype was seen once. The CDR3 reads CASSGPEGGRALNEQFF. DNA of the CDR3: TGTGCCAGCAGCGGCCCGGAAGGGGGGAGGGCCCTCAATGAGCAGTTCTTC. This chain joins TRBV7-6 and TRBJ2-1, with D possibly TRBD2 on 7 matching bases. V was pared by 5 bases and J by 6 bases, with 23 bases between. CDR1 is SGHVS, CDR2 FNYEAQ, per germline. The CDR3 runs to 17 residues.

The chain links TRBV7-6 to TRBJ2-5; no clear D. The length of the CDR3 is 12 residues. Germline CDR1 is SGHVS and CDR2 is FNYEAQ. Trimming stripped 2 bases from V and 2 bases from J, with 3 bases between. CDR3 sequence reads: CASSLLQETQYF. DNA for the CDR3: TGTGCCAGCAGCTTATTGCAAGAGACCCAGTACTTC.

This clonotype was seen a handful of times. V and J are TRBV6-5 and TRBJ2-7; TRBD2 matches at 10 bases. With 6 bases clipped from V and 3 bases from J, the junction kept 8 bases outside the gene matches. CDR1 and CDR2 (germline): MNHEY, SVGAGI. The CDR3 length is 15 residues. The CDR3 loop is CASSTTSGKYYEQYF. CDR3 nucleotide sequence: TGTGCCAGCAGCACCACTAGCGGGAAATACTACGAGCAGTACTTC.

The V call is TRBV6-2 or TRBV6-3, the J call TRBJ2-1, with 10 bases that match TRBD2. The V segment lost 2 bases and the J segment 6 bases; nucleotides outside the gene matches: 4. In germline, CDR1 is MNHEY, CDR2 SVGEGT. CDR3 length: 15 amino acids. CDR3 DNA: TGTGCCAGCAGTTACGGAGCGGGGGGGTCCAATGAGCAGTTCTTC. Translation gives CASSYGAGGSNEQFF.

This chain links TRBV14 with TRBJ2-5, with a weak D call TRBD1 (6 bases). CDR1 SGHDN and CDR2 FVKESK come from the germline V gene. This CDR3 is built from 14 residues. V shed 6 bases and J shed 4 bases, with 15 bases lying between them. The chain's CDR3 is CASSRTGFSETQYF. The CDR3 DNA is TGTGCCAGCAGTCGAACAGGGTTTTCAGAGACCCAGTACTTC.

The J gene is TRBJ2-4, the V gene TRBV7-2; either TRBD1 or TRBD2 may supply D (7 bases each). This CDR3 is built from 16 residues. Germline V gene sequence: CDR1 SGHTA, CDR2 FQGNSA. Trimming took off 4 bases at V and 1 base at J, with 14 bases between the two ends. DNA for the CDR3: TGTGCCAGCAGCTCCCGACAGGGAGGGGCCAAAAACATTCAGTACTTC. This gives the protein CASSSRQGGAKNIQYF.

The V and J genes are TRBV7-4 and TRBJ2-5; 12 bases agree with TRBD2. The CDR3 has 16 amino acids. The V segment lost 1 base and the J segment 5 bases; nucleotides outside the gene matches: 5. Germline V gene sequence: CDR1 SGHVT, CDR2 SQSDAQ. The CDR3 is CASSLGGLAGKETQYF. The CDR3 nucleotides are TGTGCCAGCAGCTTAGGTGGACTAGCGGGGAAGGAGACCCAGTACTTC.

The V call is TRBV5-5, the J call TRBJ2-2; D gene uncertain. CDR1 SGHKS and CDR2 YYEKEE come from the germline V gene (reference sequence). The CDR3 spans 14 residues. Trimming pared 6 bases from V and 7 bases from J, leaving 16 bases between. As DNA, the CDR3 is TGTGCCAGCATTCCCTCAACCTGGGGCGGGGAGCTGTTTTTT. The encoded protein is CASIPSTWGGELFF.

This clonotype was detected ten times or more. This rearrangement joins TRBV12-3 or TRBV12-4 to TRBJ2-7, with TRBD2 matching over 8 bases. Trimming at V came to 10 bases and at J to 1 base, leaving 6 bases not matched to a gene. The CDR3 runs 13 residues. DNA for the CDR3: TGTGCCACGCGGGCGGGAGGTTCCTACGAGCAGTACTTC. It translates to CATRAGGSYEQYF.

The V call is TRBV2, the J call TRBJ2-7; D call uncertain. There are 10 residues in the CDR3. Germline CDR1 reads SNHLY; CDR2 reads FYNNEI. V was pared by 7 bases and J by 4 bases, with 5 bases between. DNA for the CDR3: TGTGCCAGCAACGGATACGAGCAGTACTTC. Its protein product is CASNGYEQYF.

This clonotype was counted only a few times. The V call is TRBV11-2, the J call TRBJ2-1, with a weak D call TRBD2 (6 bases). There are 12 residues in the CDR3. Trimming removed 4 bases from V and 9 bases from J, with 10 bases in between. CDR1 and CDR2 (germline): SGHAT, FQNNGV. CDR3: CASSYTSLEQFF. DNA of the CDR3: TGTGCCAGCAGCTATACTAGCCTTGAGCAGTTCTTC.

The V call is TRBV7-9, the J call TRBJ1-1; TRBD1 matches 11 bases. This CDR3 has 17 residues. CDR1 SEHNR and CDR2 FQNEAQ come from the germline V gene (reference sequence). J lost 5 bases, V lost 5 bases, and 13 bases had no gene match. CDR3 protein: CASSPAPGQGERTEAFF. The CDR3 DNA sequence: TGTGCCAGCAGCCCGGCCCCGGGACAGGGGGAGAGGACTGAAGCTTTCTTT.

This clonotype came up a few times. The chain combines TRBV29-1 with TRBJ2-6, with D possibly TRBD1 on 6 matching bases. Germline loops: CDR1 SQVTM, CDR2 ANQGSEA. CDR3 size: 17 residues. The V end lost 4 bases, the J end lost 0 bases, and 16 bases lay between the germline ends. CDR3 sequence: CSVGVGAGGSGANVLTF. The CDR3 bases are TGCAGCGTTGGGGTGGGGGCCGGAGGCTCTGGGGCCAACGTCCTGACTTTC.

The chain employs TRBV7-8 and TRBJ2-1; 9 positions agree with TRBD2. Per the germline V gene, CDR1 is SGHVS and CDR2 is FQNEAQ. This CDR3 is built from 15 residues. J lost 6 bases, V lost 6 bases, and 9 bases had no gene match. The CDR3 sequence: CASRTSGRFSNEQFF. The CDR3 nucleotides read TGTGCCAGCAGGACCAGCGGGAGGTTTAGCAATGAGCAGTTCTTC.

The V gene is TRBV6-2 or TRBV6-3, the J gene TRBJ2-2, with 7 bases that match TRBD1. This CDR3 comprises 15 residues. Trimming at V came to 0 bases and at J to 5 bases, leaving 3 bases not matched to a gene. Germline CDR1 is MNHEY and CDR2 is SVGEGT. The CDR3 here is CASSYSLQGTGELFF. The CDR3 nucleotides read TGTGCCAGCAGTTACTCTTTACAGGGGACCGGGGAGCTGTTTTTT.

The CDR3 protein is CASSFVRDRNEKLFF. CDR3 in DNA: TGTGCCAGCAGTTTCGTTCGGGACAGAAATGAAAAACTGTTTTTT. V is TRBV12-3 or TRBV12-4 and J is TRBJ1-4; the match to TRBD1 covers 7 bases. V shed 3 bases and J 5 bases; nucleotides not matched to a gene: 6. The CDR3 spans 15 residues.

A few counts support this clonotype. The chain links TRBV28 to TRBJ2-1; 11 nucleotides align to TRBD2. Germline values: CDR1 MDHEN, CDR2 SYDVKM. The CDR3 sequence is 15 residues long. The trim removed 6 bases at V and 7 bases at J, leaving 8 bases unmatched. CDR3 residues: CASSHIAGGPNEQFF. For the CDR3, the DNA is TGTGCCAGCAGCCACATAGCGGGAGGGCCGAATGAGCAGTTCTTC.

This sequence joins TRBV7-2 and TRBJ1-6; unclear D gene. The V end lost 2 bases, the J end lost 0 bases, and 11 bases lay between the germline ends. CDR3 length: 17 amino acids. Germline V lookup: CDR1 SGHTA, CDR2 FQGNSA. The CDR3 sequence is CASSLYDPSSYNSPLHF. CDR3 bases: TGTGCCAGCAGCTTATACGACCCGAGCTCCTATAATTCACCCCTCCACTTT.